The TCR beta chain under discussion was sequenced for a study of T cell responses to AZD1222 COVID-19 vaccine. In the case of this clone: The antigen is unknown.

Using immunoSEQ multiplex PCR, the repertoire was profiled, and TCRdb retains in-frame clones only, with some absent. The sample holds roughly 91,000 clones, 70% to 90% seen once. CDR3 length: 15 amino acids. V was clipped by 6 bases and J by 0 bases; unmatched bases: 5. From germline, CDR1 is MDHEN and CDR2 SYDVKM. The study's findings and limits: Unmutated variant regions are reportedly targeted by nearly half of spike-specific TCRs.

The chain couples TRBV28 to TRBJ1-3, with 7 bases that match TRBD1. The source is an adult in good health. Sequenced here: peripheral blood, sampled on day 0 of AZD1222 vaccination. For the CDR3, the DNA is TGTGCCAGCAGGAAGGGGGCTAGCTCTGGAAACACCATATATTTT. Residues: CASRKGASSGNTIYF.